The rows below give T cell receptor beta chains drawn from one sample of a study of blood T cell repertoires in COVID-19. The table came from immunoSEQ multiplex PCR; TCRdb's copy has only in-frame clones and leaves some out. The sample has 100,000 or so clones; around 86% are singletons. The sample consisted of PBMCs or T cells enriched from blood (not recorded which). These TCRs come from a woman aged 45-65 years who had recovered from COVID-19. Each CDR3 is given with its conserved first and last residue.

TRBJ2-5 | TRBV6-5 | CASSRESVRQETQYF
TRBJ2-1 | TRBV4-1 | CASSQDLKPGSSYNEQFF
TRBJ2-7 | TRBV19 | CASSIGFGGPYEQYF
TRBJ1-6 | TRBV2 | CASSRTGPYNSPLHF
TRBJ1-6 | TRBV19 | CASSPSRSYNSPLHF
TRBJ2-7 | TRBV9 | CASSAVGGWLPSDEQYF
TRBJ2-3 | TRBV10-3 | CAISEGDRGLVTDTQYF
TRBJ2-7 | TRBV30 | CAWIGTSGPYEQYF
TRBJ2-3 | TRBV12-3/TRBV12-4 | CASSQGSGGTYF
TRBJ2-5 | TRBV19 | CASSNSGTRFSAVETQYF